The rows below give T cell receptor beta chains drawn from one sample of a study of cytomegalovirus exposure and HLA in healthy donors. Measured with immunoSEQ multiplex PCR; TCRdb has only the in-frame clones, and not every one. The data contain about 95,000 clones, over 75% of them singletons. The sequencing sample was made of PBMCs. These receptors were taken from a man aged 25 to 40 in good health and CMV-seropositive. The CDR3 runs from the conserved cysteine through the conserved F or W. The D gene is left open where the match is weak. The size entry is marked missing in some rows and otherwise reads once, few, many or a size class.

d_call clone_size j_call v_call cdr3_aa cdr3_nt
- - TRBJ1-1 TRBV29-1 CSVEKAISSEAFF TGCAGCGTTGAAAAGGCCATATCTAGTGAAGCTTTCTTT
TRBD1 - TRBJ1-1 TRBV2 CANLRTGFSEAFF TGTGCCAACCTTCGGACAGGGTTTTCTGAAGCTTTCTTT
TRBD1 - TRBJ2-3 TRBV10-3 CAIRPGQGSPDTQYF TGTGCCATCAGACCGGGACAGGGGAGTCCAGATACGCAGTATTTT
- - TRBJ1-1 TRBV4-2 CASSQDYRGLDEAFF TGTGCCAGCAGCCAAGACTACCGGGGACTAGATGAAGCTTTCTTT
- - TRBJ2-7 TRBV6-5 CASGARSSYEQYF TGTGCCAGCGGGGCAAGGAGCTCCTACGAGCAGTACTTC
TRBD1 - TRBJ1-1 TRBV18 CASSTGQGFTEAFF TGTGCCAGCTCCACTGGACAGGGTTTTACTGAAGCTTTCTTT
TRBD1 - TRBJ1-3 TRBV7-6 CASSLRGHPGNTIYF TGTGCCAGCAGCCTCAGGGGGCATCCTGGAAACACCATATATTTT
TRBD2 - TRBJ2-5 TRBV13 CASSFRLAGEGETQYF TGTGCCAGCAGCTTTAGACTAGCGGGAGAGGGAGAGACCCAGTACTTC
- - TRBJ1-3 TRBV6-1 CASSVSTQSSGNTIYF TGTGCCAGCAGTGTTTCAACACAAAGCTCTGGAAACACCATATATTTT
- - TRBJ2-6 TRBV6-5 CASSYLHRSGANVLTF TGTGCCAGCAGTTACTTACACCGCTCTGGGGCCAACGTCCTGACTTTC
- few TRBJ1-2 TRBV6-1 CASTRIGVGGYTF TGTGCCAGCACCAGGATAGGGGTCGGTGGCTACACCTTC
TRBD2 few TRBJ2-1 TRBV4-1 CASSGGSLSSYNEQFF TGCGCCAGCAGCGGCGGGAGCCTGAGCTCCTACAATGAGCAGTTCTTC
- - TRBJ1-6 TRBV4-1 CASRHLGGGANSPLHF TGCGCCAGCAGACACCTGGGCGGGGGCGCGAATTCACCCCTCCACTTT
- few TRBJ1-1 TRBV6-5 CASSYGTLNTEAFF TGTGCCAGCAGTTACGGGACATTGAACACTGAAGCTTTCTTT
- - TRBJ2-3 TRBV2 CASSVGVPTQYF TGTGCCAGCAGTGTCGGAGTGCCTACGCAGTATTTT
TRBD2 - TRBJ2-1 TRBV19 CASLQAGGRYNEQFF TGTGCCAGTCTCCAAGCGGGGGGAAGATACAATGAGCAGTTCTTC
TRBD1 - TRBJ1-6 TRBV7-8 CASSLAPPPRQGRAGNNSPLHF TGTGCCAGCAGCTTAGCTCCCCCCCCTCGACAGGGAAGGGCAGGGAATAATTCACCCCTCCACTTT
TRBD1 many TRBJ1-4 TRBV7-9 CASSLGTGVSF TGTGCCAGCAGTCTAGGGACAGGGGTTTCTTTT
TRBD1 - TRBJ2-5 TRBV11-1 CASSLLGQGSETQYF TGTGCCAGCAGCTTACTGGGACAGGGGTCAGAGACCCAGTACTTC
- - TRBJ2-7 TRBV5-6 CASSLASYEQYF TGTGCCAGCAGCTTGGCTAGCTACGAGCAGTACTTC
TRBD2 - TRBJ2-7 TRBV5-1 CASSSYSGRVPYEQYF TGCGCCAGCAGCTCGTACAGCGGGAGGGTCCCCTACGAGCAGTACTTC
- - TRBJ2-5 TRBV7-2 CASSLAPFGGETQYF TGTGCCAGCAGCTTAGCACCCTTCGGGGGTGAAACCCAGTACTTC
- - TRBJ2-7 TRBV5-6 CASSLVGPSSYEQYF TGTGCCAGCAGCCTTGTGGGGCCCAGCTCCTACGAGCAGTACTTC
- few TRBJ2-1 TRBV4-1 CASSPRESPYNEQFF TGCGCCAGCAGTCCCCGGGAGTCTCCCTACAATGAGCAGTTCTTC
- - TRBJ1-4 TRBV30 CAWSSGDEKLFF TGTGCCTGGAGTTCCGGGGATGAAAAACTGTTTTTT
- - TRBJ2-1 TRBV5-1 CASSFGAGSYNEQFF TGCGCCAGCAGCTTCGGTGCGGGGAGCTACAATGAGCAGTTCTTC
- once TRBJ1-6 TRBV27 CASSLGLSPLHF TGTGCCAGCAGTTTGGGACTTTCACCCCTCCACTTT
- - TRBJ1-5 TRBV13 CASSWRGGETNQPQHF TGTGCCAGCAGCTGGAGAGGGGGGGAGACCAATCAGCCCCAGCATTTT
- - TRBJ2-2 TRBV5-1 CASSFQGSGELFF TGCGCCAGCAGCTTTCAGGGGTCCGGGGAGCTGTTTTTT
- - TRBJ1-4 TRBV9 CASSFREGNEKLFF TGTGCCAGCAGCTTCAGGGAGGGTAATGAAAAACTGTTTTTT
TRBD1 - TRBJ1-5 TRBV18 CASSLGQGENQPQHF TGTGCCAGCTCACTCGGACAGGGGGAGAATCAGCCCCAGCATTTT
TRBD1 - TRBJ1-2 TRBV7-9 CASSSSGTGAGGYTF TGTGCCAGCAGCTCATCCGGGACAGGGGCCGGGGGCTACACCTTC
TRBD1 - TRBJ2-5 TRBV5-1 CASSLGPTGAQETQYF TGCGCCAGCAGCTTGGGGCCAACAGGGGCCCAAGAGACCCAGTACTTC
TRBD2 - TRBJ2-3 TRBV5-1 CASSPLAGGSTDTQYF TGCGCCAGCAGCCCACTAGCGGGAGGGAGCACAGATACGCAGTATTTT
- - TRBJ2-5 TRBV4-1 CASSPPGAGWSQYF TGCGCCAGCAGCCCGCCAGGTGCGGGCTGGTCCCAGTACTTC
TRBD1 - TRBJ2-1 TRBV9 CASSTTDRGFYNEQFF TGTGCCAGCAGCACGACGGACAGGGGATTCTACAATGAGCAGTTCTTC
- - TRBJ1-3 TRBV28 CASSFRESGNTIYF TGTGCCAGCAGTTTCCGAGAATCTGGAAACACCATATATTTT
- - TRBJ1-2 TRBV11-3 CASSLSGPEGYGYTF TGTGCCAGCAGCTTATCGGGTCCGGAGGGCTATGGCTACACCTTC
TRBD1 - TRBJ1-6 TRBV6-5 CASSYSDRVGRSPLHF TGTGCCAGCAGTTACTCAGACAGGGTCGGACGTTCACCCCTCCACTTT
TRBD1 - TRBJ1-4 TRBV5-5 CASSLGQGTNEKLFF TGTGCCAGCAGCTTGGGACAGGGGACTAATGAAAAACTGTTTTTT
TRBD1 - TRBJ2-7 TRBV4-3 CASSQDTGTGVYEQYF TGCGCCAGCAGCCAAGACACCGGGACAGGGGTCTACGAGCAGTACTTC